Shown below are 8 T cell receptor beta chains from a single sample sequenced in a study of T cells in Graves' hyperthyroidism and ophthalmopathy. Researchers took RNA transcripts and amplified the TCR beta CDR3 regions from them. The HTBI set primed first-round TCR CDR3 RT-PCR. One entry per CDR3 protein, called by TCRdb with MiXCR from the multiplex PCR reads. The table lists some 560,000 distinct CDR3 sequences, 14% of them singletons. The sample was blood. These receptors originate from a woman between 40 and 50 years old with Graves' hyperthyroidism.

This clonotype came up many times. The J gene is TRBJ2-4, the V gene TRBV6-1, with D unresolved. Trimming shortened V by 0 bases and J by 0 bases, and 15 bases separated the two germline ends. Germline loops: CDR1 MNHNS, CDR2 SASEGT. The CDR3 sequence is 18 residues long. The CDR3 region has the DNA TGTGCCAGCAGTGAAGCGCTTGACCTCTGGGGAGCCAAAAACATTCAGTACTTC. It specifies CASSEALDLWGAKNIQYF.

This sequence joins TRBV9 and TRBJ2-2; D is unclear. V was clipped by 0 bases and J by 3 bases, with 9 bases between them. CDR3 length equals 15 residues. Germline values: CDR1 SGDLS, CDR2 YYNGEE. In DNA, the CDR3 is TGTGCCAGCAGCGTAGCTGGTACCCACACCGGGGAGCTGTTTTTT. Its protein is CASSVAGTHTGELFF. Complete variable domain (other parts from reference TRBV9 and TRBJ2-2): DSGVTQTPKHLITATGQRVTLRCSPRSGDLSVYWYQQSLDQGLQFLIQYYNGEERAKGNILERFSAQQFPDLHSELNLSSLELGDSALYFCASSVAGTHTGELFFGEGSRLTVL.

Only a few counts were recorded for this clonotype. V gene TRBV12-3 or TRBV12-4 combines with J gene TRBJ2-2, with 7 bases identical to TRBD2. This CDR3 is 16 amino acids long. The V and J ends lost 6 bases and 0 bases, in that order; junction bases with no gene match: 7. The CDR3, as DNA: TGTGCCAGCAGCCTTAGCGGGCACTCGAACACCGGGGAGCTGTTTTTT. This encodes CASSLSGHSNTGELFF.

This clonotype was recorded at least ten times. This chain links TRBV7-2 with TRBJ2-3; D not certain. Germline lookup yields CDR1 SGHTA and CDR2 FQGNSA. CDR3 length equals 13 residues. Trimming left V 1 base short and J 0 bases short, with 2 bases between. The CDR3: CASSLGSTDTQYF. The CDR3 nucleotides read TGTGCCAGCAGCTTAGGCAGCACAGATACGCAGTATTTT.

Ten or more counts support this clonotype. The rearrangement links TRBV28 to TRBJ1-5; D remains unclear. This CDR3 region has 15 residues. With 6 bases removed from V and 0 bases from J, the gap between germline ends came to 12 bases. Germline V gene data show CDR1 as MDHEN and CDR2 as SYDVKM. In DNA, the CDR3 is TGTGCCAGCAGGGCAGGAAGCTATAGCAATCAGCCCCAGCATTTT. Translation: CASRAGSYSNQPQHF.

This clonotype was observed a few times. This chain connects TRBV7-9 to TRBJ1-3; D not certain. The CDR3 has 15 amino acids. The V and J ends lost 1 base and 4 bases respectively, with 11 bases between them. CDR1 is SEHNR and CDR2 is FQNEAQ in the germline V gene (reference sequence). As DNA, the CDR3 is TGTGCCAGCAGCTTAGATACGATTAGAGGAAACACCATATATTTT. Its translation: CASSLDTIRGNTIYF.

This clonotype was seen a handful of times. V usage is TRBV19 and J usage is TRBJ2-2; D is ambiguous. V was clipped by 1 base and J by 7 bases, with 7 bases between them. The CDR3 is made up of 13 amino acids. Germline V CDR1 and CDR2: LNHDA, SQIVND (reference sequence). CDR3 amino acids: CASSIVESGELFF. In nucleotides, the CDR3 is TGTGCCAGTAGTATAGTCGAGAGCGGGGAGCTGTTTTTT. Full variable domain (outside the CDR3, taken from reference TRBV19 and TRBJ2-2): DGGITQSPKYLFRKEGQNVTLSCEQNLNHDAMYWYRQDPGQGLRLIYYSQIVNDFQKGDIAEGYSVSREKKESFPLTVTSAQKNPTAFYLCASSIVESGELFFGEGSRLTVL.

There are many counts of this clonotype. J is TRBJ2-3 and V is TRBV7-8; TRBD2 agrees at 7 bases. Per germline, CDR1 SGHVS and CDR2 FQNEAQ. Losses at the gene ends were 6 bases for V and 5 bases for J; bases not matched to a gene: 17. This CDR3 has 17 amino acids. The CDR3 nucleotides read TGTGCCAGCAGTACACACCTGGGGCGGGAGAAAGAAGATACGCAGTATTTT. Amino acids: CASSTHLGREKEDTQYF.